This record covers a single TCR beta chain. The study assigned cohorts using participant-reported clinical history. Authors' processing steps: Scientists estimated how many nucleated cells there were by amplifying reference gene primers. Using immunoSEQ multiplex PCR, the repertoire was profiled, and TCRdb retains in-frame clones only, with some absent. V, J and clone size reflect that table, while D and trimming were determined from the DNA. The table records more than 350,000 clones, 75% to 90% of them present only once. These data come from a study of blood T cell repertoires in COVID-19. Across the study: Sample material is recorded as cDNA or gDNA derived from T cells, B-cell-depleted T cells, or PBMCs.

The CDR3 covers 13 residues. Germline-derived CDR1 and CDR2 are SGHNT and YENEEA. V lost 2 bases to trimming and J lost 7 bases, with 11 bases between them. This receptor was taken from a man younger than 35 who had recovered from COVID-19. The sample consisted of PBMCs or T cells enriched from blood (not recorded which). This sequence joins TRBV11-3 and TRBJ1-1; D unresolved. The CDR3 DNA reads TGTGCCAGCAGCTTACGACGGAGGGATGAAGCTTTCTTT. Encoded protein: CASSLRRRDEAFF.